This TCR beta chain was sequenced in a study of cytotoxic CD8 clonotypes in ibrutinib-treated CLL. Looking at the study overall: Among the samples, the mean was roughly 260,000 productive templates and some 100,000 productive rearrangements.

As for this clone: Its antigen is undetermined.

CDR1 is LNHDA and CDR2 is SQIVND in the germline V gene (reference sequence). V was trimmed by 10 bases and J by 5 bases, leaving 18 bases between them. This CDR3 has 14 amino acids. With sequencing, the targeted depth ranged from 1 in 200,000 to 1 in 1 million T cells. TCRdb keeps only in-frame clones here, not all; method: immunoSEQ multiplex PCR. The sample has some 140,000 clones, 91% seen once. Study-wide results and caveats: Contraction or stability on treatment was seen for public clonotypes, which were uncommon. Clonality rose at ibrutinib response, held steady in sustained remission, and fell toward baseline at progression.

The V call is TRBV19, the J call TRBJ2-1; tentative D call: TRBD1 (6 bases). The receptor comes from a human donor with chronic lymphocytic leukemia. This specimen was PBMCs, taken after 12 months of ibrutinib treatment. The CDR3, as DNA: TGTGCCACCCACAGGGACACCCTCGACAATGAGCAGTTCTTC. Protein: CATHRDTLDNEQFF.